These 7 T cell receptor beta chains share one sample of origin, sequenced in a study of T cell responses to AZD1222 COVID-19 vaccine. The method was immunoSEQ multiplex PCR; TCRdb's version includes in-frame clones alone and lacks a portion of them. This sample has 100,000 or so clones, with roughly 87% found just once. The sequences come from peripheral blood, collected on day 0 of AZD1222 vaccination. The receptors shown here come from an adult in good health.

The chain carries TRBV11-2 and TRBJ1-2; 10 nucleotides agree with TRBD1. Germline V gene data show CDR1 as SGHAT and CDR2 as FQNNGV. Trimming removed 5 bases from V and 3 bases from J; junction bases left unmatched: 9. CDR3 size: 16 residues. The CDR3 nucleotides read TGTGCCAGCAGCCTCGGACAGGGGGAATTATACTATGGCTACACCTTC. Its translation: CASSLGQGELYYGYTF.

The chain uses TRBV21-1 and TRBJ2-1; the D call in the table, TRBD2, was not verified against the DNA. TRBV21-1 is a known pseudogene. This CDR3 region has 19 residues. The CDR3 loop reads CASSRFTSGSNPLYNEQFF. DNA of the CDR3: TGTGCCAGCAGCAGATTTACTAGCGGGAGTAACCCTTTGTACAATGAGCAGTTCTTC.

The V and J genes are TRBV11-2 and TRBJ1-6, with D uncertain. Germline CDR1 SGHAT, CDR2 FQNNGV. Trimming pared 5 bases from V and 14 bases from J, leaving 28 bases between. CDR3 size: 17 residues. In DNA, the CDR3 is TGTGCCAGCAGCCCCCCCGGTGAGGCCGCCTACTTTGGAGCCCTCCACTTT. It translates to CASSPPGEAAYFGALHF.

The genes are TRBV21-1 and TRBJ2-2; the D segment call TRBD1 is taken from the table without a DNA check. TRBV21-1 is an annotated pseudogene. The CDR3 loop spans 23 amino acids. CDR3 in amino acids: CASSKAGSKPGDSVQEYTGELFF. Here the CDR3 DNA reads TGTGCCAGCAGCAAAGCGGGTTCAAAACCCGGGGACAGTGTACAAGAGTACACCGGGGAGCTGTTTTTT.

The chain combines TRBV23-1 with TRBJ2-5; no definite D call. TRBV23-1 qualifies as an ORF whose function is uncertain. The CDR3 is made up of 12 amino acids. V lost 5 bases, J lost 5 bases, and 9 bases lay in between. CDR3 sequence reads: CASSDGPETQYF. DNA for the CDR3: TGCGCCAGCAGTGACGGACCCGAGACCCAGTACTTC.

The chain carries TRBV19 and TRBJ1-2; D ambiguous. The V gene lost 7 bases and the J gene lost 7 bases, with 16 bases spanning the gap. The CDR3 runs to 13 residues. The germline V gene has CDR1 LNHDA and CDR2 SQIVND (reference sequence). CDR3 sequence reads: CASTPPGKAGYTF. For the CDR3, the DNA is TGTGCCAGTACTCCCCCCGGGAAAGCTGGCTACACCTTC. The full variable domain, rest sourced from reference TRBV19 and TRBJ1-2, is DGGITQSPKYLFRKEGQNVTLSCEQNLNHDAMYWYRQDPGQGLRLIYYSQIVNDFQKGDIAEGYSVSREKKESFPLTVTSAQKNPTAFYLCASTPPGKAGYTFGSGTRLTVV.

V gene TRBV30 combines with J gene TRBJ1-6; a possible D gene is TRBD1 (5 bases). The CDR3 loop spans 13 amino acids. Germline values: CDR1 GTSNPN, CDR2 SVGIG (reference sequence). V gave up 2 bases and J gave up 10 bases, with 12 bases separating them. The CDR3 DNA reads as TGTGCCTGGAGTCAGGGACTTGGCTCACCCCTCCACTTT. This translates into CAWSQGLGSPLHF.